The 4 T cell receptor beta chains below come from one sample, sequenced in a study of PD-1 blockade in classical Hodgkin lymphoma. The table came from immunoSEQ multiplex PCR; TCRdb's copy has only in-frame clones and leaves some out. The table records tens of thousands of clones, around nine tenths of them present only once. After autologous stem cell transplantation all patients relapsed, and prior brentuximab vedotin exposure differed between cohorts. Sequenced here: peripheral blood mononuclear cells (PBMCs), sampled at baseline. These receptors all come from a human donor with classical Hodgkin lymphoma.

The chain recombines TRBV4-2 with TRBJ2-5; 10 bases agree with TRBD2. The V gene's germline CDR1 is LGHNA and CDR2 YNFKEQ. The CDR3 covers 15 residues. V was clipped by 1 base and J by 1 base; unmatched bases: 0. For the CDR3, the DNA is TGTGCCAGCAGCCAAGGGACTAGCGGCCAAGAGACCCAGTACTTC. It encodes CASSQGTSGQETQYF.

V and J are TRBV4-3 and TRBJ1-1; tentatively, D is TRBD1 (6 bases). The CDR3 contains 15 residues. Germline-derived CDR1 and CDR2 are LGHNA and YSLEER. Trimming stripped 0 bases from V and 1 base from J, with 9 bases between. The CDR3 sequence: CASSQETGWNTEAFF. Written as DNA, the CDR3 is TGCGCCAGCAGCCAAGAAACAGGGTGGAACACTGAAGCTTTCTTT.

This clone was observed a single time. V usage is TRBV5-4 and J usage is TRBJ2-7, with TRBD2 matching over 8 bases. With 4 bases clipped from V and 5 bases from J, the junction kept 8 bases outside the gene matches. Looked up from germline, CDR1 is SGHNT and CDR2 is YYREEE (reference sequence). This CDR3 comprises 14 residues. DNA of the CDR3: TGTGCCAGCAGCCCCCCGGGAGGGGGTGACGAGCAGTACTTC. This codes for CASSPPGGGDEQYF.

The chain uses TRBV27 and TRBJ2-7, with 9 bases lining up with TRBD1. In germline, CDR1 is MNHEY, CDR2 SMNVEV (reference sequence). This CDR3 is 15 amino acids long. The V gene end was trimmed by 4 bases and the J gene end by 7 bases; junction bases not matched to a gene: 11. CDR3 residues: CASSSTPMTGGEQYF. CDR3 nucleotide sequence: TGTGCCAGCAGTTCAACCCCGATGACAGGGGGTGAGCAGTACTTC.